This note documents a single T cell receptor (beta chain) sequence. This sample is part of a study of CD8 T cells in Susac syndrome. An amount of RNA that ranged from roughly 0.5 to 1 ug was reverse transcribed with random hexamers. TCRdb re-called the immunoSEQ multiplex PCR reads through MiXCR, storing one row per CDR3 protein. The sample has roughly 150,000 distinct CDR3 sequences; approximately 96% are singletons. Input material: CD8+ T cells from PBMCs. The TCR originated in a human donor with multiple sclerosis.

In DNA, the CDR3 is TGCGCCAGCAGCTTGCCTGACAGAAGCACAGATACGCAGTATTTT. Encoded protein: CASSLPDRSTDTQYF. The chain uses TRBV5-1 and TRBJ2-3; the D gene is possibly TRBD1 (5 bases). The CDR3 length is 15 residues. Trimming stripped 1 base from V and 0 bases from J, with 9 bases between. Per the germline V gene, CDR1 is SGHRS and CDR2 is YFSETQ. The variable domain in full, completed from reference TRBV5-1 and TRBJ2-3, reads KAGVTQTPRYLIKTRGQQVTLSCSPISGHRSVSWYQQTPGQGLQFLFEYFSETQRNKGNFPGRFSGRQFSNSRSEMNVSTLELGDSALYLCASSLPDRSTDTQYFGPGTRLTVL.